This T cell receptor beta chain was found in a study of response to subunit inactivated influenza vaccine. TCRdb re-called the RT-PCR reads through MiXCR, storing one row per CDR3 protein. The profile shows roughly 570,000 distinct CDR3 sequences, 10% to 15% of them singletons. The CDR3 has 12 residues. V dropped 2 bases and J dropped 7 bases, with 7 bases sitting between them. Worth noting for this clonotype: The antigen is not known.

Study-level findings and limits: Authors suggested few new T cells are recruited by each seasonal influenza vaccination.

The chain uses TRBV12-3 or TRBV12-4 and TRBJ2-3; unclear D gene. This clonotype was obtained from a man in his forties or fifties who received an inactivated influenza vaccine. Here the sequenced sample was PBMCs from blood, taken about 40 days after vaccination. The CDR3: CASSLPLHTQYF. CDR3 DNA sequence: TGTGCCAGCAGTTTACCGTTACATACGCAGTATTTT.